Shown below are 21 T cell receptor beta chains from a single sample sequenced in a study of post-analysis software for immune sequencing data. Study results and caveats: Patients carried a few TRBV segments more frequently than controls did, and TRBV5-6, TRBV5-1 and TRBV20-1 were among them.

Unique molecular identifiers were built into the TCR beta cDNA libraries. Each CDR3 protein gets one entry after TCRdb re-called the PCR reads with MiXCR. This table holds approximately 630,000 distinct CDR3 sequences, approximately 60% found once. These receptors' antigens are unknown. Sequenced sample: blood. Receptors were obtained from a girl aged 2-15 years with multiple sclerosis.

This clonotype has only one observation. CDR3 DNA: TGCAGCGTCCGAGGTCTGGGGGGCGAGCAGTACTTC. It translates to CSVRGLGGEQYF. The chain is built from TRBV29-1 and TRBJ2-7, with D possibly being TRBD2 (6 bases). CDR1 is SQVTM and CDR2 is ANQGSEA in the germline V gene. V lost 6 bases and J 6 bases, leaving 15 bases between the germline ends. This CDR3 has 12 residues.

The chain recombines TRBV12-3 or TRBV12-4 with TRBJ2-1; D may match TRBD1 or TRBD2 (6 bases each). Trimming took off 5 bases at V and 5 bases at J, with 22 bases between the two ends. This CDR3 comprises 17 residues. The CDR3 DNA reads TGTGCCAGCAGTCCTGTCGGGGGCCCCCTACGCCACAATGAGCAGTTCTTC. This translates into CASSPVGGPLRHNEQFF.

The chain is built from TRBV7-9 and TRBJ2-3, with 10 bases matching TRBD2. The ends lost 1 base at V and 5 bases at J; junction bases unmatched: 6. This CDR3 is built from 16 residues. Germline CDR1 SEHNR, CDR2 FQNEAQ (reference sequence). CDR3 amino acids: CASSLGLAGAGDTQYF. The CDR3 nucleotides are TGTGCCAGCAGCTTAGGCCTAGCGGGAGCGGGAGATACGCAGTATTTT.

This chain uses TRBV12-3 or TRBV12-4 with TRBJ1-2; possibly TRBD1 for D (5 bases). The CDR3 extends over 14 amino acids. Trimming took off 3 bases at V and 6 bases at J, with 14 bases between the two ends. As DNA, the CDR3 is TGTGCCAGCAGTTTTGGGACGGAGCTGGATGGCTACACCTTC. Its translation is CASSFGTELDGYTF.

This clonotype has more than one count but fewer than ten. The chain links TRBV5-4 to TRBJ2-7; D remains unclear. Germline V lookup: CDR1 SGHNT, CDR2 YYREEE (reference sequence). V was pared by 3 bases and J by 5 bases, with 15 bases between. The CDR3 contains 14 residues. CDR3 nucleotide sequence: TGTGCCAGCAGCTGGGGATTCCTTCCAAACGAGCAGTACTTC. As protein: CASSWGFLPNEQYF. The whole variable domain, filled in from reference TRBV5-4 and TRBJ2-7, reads ETGVTQSPTHLIKTRGQQVTLRCSSQSGHNTVSWYQQALGQGPQFIFQYYREEENGRGNFPPRFSGLQFPNYSSELNVNALELDDSALYLCASSWGFLPNEQYFGPGTRLTVT.

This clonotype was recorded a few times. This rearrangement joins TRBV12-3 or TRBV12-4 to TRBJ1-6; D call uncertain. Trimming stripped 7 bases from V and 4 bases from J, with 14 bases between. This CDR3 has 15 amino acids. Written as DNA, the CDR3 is TGTGCCAGCAATCAGAACGGAGTATATAATTCACCCCTCCACTTT. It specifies CASNQNGVYNSPLHF.

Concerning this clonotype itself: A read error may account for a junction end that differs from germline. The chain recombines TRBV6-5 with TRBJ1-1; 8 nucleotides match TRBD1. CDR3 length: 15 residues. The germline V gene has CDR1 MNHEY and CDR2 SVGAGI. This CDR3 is CASSYSDRENTEAFF. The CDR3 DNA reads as TGTGCCAGCAGCTACTCGGACAGGGAGAACACTGAAGCTTTCTTT.

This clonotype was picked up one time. This chain's CDR3 is CASSFGQGVARNEKLFF. CDR3 nucleotide sequence: TGTGCCAGCAGTTTTGGGCAGGGGGTAGCTCGGAATGAAAAACTGTTTTTT. The genes are TRBV12-3 or TRBV12-4 and TRBJ1-4; 7 bases line up with TRBD1. V dropped 3 bases and J dropped 5; count of bases not matched to a gene: 12. The CDR3 sequence is 17 residues long.

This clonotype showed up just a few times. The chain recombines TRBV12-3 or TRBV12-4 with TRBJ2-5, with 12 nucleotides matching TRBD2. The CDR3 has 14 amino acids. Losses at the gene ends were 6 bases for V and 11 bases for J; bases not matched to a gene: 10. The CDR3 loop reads CASRTSGGYNEQYF. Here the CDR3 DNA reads TGTGCCAGCAGAACTAGCGGGGGGTACAATGAGCAGTACTTC.

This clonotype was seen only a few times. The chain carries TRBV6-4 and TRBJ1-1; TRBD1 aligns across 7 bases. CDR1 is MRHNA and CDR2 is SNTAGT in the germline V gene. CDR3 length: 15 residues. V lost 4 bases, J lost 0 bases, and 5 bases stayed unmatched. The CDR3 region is CASSGTTGMNTEAFF. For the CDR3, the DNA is TGTGCCAGCAGTGGAACGACAGGGATGAACACTGAAGCTTTCTTT.

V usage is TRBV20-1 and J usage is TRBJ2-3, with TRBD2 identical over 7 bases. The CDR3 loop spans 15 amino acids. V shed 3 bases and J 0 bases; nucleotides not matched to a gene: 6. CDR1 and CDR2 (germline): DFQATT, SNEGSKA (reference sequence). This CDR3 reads CSARPGGTSTDTQYF. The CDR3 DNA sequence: TGCAGTGCTAGGCCGGGGGGTACTAGCACAGATACGCAGTATTTT.

CDR3 in amino acids: CSAGGTSGGNEQFF. DNA of the CDR3: TGCAGTGCTGGCGGGACTAGCGGGGGCAATGAGCAGTTCTTC. The rearrangement links TRBV20-1 to TRBJ2-1, with TRBD2 matching over 14 bases. Germline loops: CDR1 DFQATT, CDR2 SNEGSKA (reference sequence). Losses at the gene ends were 5 bases for V and 6 bases for J; bases not matched to a gene: 3. This CDR3 region has 14 residues.

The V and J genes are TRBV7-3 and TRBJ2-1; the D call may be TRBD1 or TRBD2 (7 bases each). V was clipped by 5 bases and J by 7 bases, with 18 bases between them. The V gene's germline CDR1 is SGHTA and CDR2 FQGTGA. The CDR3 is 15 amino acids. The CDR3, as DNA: TGTGCCAGCAGCGCCAGCGGGACAGAGGGGAATGAGCAGTTCTTC. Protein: CASSASGTEGNEQFF.

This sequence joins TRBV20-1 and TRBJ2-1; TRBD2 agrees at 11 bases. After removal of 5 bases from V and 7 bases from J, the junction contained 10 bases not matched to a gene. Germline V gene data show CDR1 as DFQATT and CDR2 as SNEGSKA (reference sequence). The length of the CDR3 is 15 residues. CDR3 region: CSAPPVAGGGNEQFF. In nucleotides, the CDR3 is TGCAGTGCTCCTCCGGTAGCGGGAGGGGGAAATGAGCAGTTCTTC.

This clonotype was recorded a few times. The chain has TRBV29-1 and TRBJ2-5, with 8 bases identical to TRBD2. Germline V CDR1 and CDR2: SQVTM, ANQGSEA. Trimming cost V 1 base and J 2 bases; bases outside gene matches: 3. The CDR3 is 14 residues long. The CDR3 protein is CSVEVAGGQETQYF. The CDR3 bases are TGCAGCGTTGAAGTGGCGGGAGGTCAAGAGACCCAGTACTTC. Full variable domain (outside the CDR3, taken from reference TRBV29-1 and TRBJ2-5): SAVISQKPSRDICQRGTSLTIQCQVDSQVTMMFWYRQQPGQSLTLIATANQGSEATYESGFVIDKFPISRPNLTFSTLTVSNMSPEDSSIYLCSVEVAGGQETQYFGPGTRLLVL.

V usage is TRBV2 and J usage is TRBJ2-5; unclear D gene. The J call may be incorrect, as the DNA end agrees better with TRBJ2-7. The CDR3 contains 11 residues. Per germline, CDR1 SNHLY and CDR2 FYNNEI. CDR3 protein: CASTLDSEQYF. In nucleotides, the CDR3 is TGTGCCAGCACCCTAGATAGCGAGCAGTACTTC.

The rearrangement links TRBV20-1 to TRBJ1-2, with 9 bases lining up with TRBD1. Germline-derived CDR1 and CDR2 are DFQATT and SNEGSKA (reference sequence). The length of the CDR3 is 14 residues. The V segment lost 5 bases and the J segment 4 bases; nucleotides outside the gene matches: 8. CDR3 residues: CSAVPGQGLYGYTF. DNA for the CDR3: TGCAGTGCTGTCCCGGGACAGGGTCTCTATGGCTACACCTTC.

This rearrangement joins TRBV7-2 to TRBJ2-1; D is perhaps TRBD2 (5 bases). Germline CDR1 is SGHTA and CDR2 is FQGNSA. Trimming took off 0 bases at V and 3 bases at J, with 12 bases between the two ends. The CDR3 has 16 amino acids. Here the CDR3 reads CASSLAGAGNYNEQFF. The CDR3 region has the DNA TGTGCCAGCAGCTTAGCAGGCGCGGGTAACTACAATGAGCAGTTCTTC.

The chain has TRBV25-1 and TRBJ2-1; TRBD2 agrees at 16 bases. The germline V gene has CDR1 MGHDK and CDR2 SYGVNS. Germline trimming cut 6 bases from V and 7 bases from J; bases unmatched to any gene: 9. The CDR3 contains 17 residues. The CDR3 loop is CASRPGLAGGLVNEQFF. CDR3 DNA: TGTGCCAGCAGGCCGGGACTAGCGGGAGGGTTAGTAAATGAGCAGTTCTTC.

The CDR3 region is CASSPTQGSGRSPDTQYF. CDR3 in DNA: TGTGCCAGCTCACCAACACAGGGAAGCGGGAGGAGCCCAGATACGCAGTATTTT. The V gene is TRBV18, the J gene TRBJ2-3; 9 nucleotides agree with TRBD2. CDR1 is KGHSH and CDR2 is LQKENI in the germline V gene. The CDR3 runs to 18 residues. Trimming at V came to 2 bases and at J to 4 bases, leaving 13 bases not matched to a gene.

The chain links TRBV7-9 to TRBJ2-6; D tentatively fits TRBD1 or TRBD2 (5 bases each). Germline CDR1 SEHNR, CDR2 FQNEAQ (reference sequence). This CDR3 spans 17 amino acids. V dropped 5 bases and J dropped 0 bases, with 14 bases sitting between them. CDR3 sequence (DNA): TGTGCCAGCAGCCAAAACTCCGGGGCCTCTGGGGCCAACGTCCTGACTTTC. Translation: CASSQNSGASGANVLTF.